This T cell receptor beta chain was sequenced in a study of shared clonotypes between healthy human individuals. Study observations and caveats: Generation probability values for non-shared clonotypes were lower than those for clonotypes shared by all four donors.

Repertoires were generated with immunoSEQ multiplex PCR, while TCRdb's copy carries only in-frame clones and drops some. Among some 2,000,000 clones, about 95% were seen once, and the ten largest hold roughly 1%. Germline loops: CDR1 SEHNR, CDR2 FQNEAQ (reference sequence). The V end was cut by 6 bases, the J end by 4 bases, with 16 bases between. The CDR3 has 15 amino acids. A note on this clone: Antigen specificity is unknown.

CD8 cells regarded as naive lacked CD45RO, were positively chosen for CCR7, and omitted terminally differentiated effector memory CD45RA+ cells. The chain couples TRBV7-9 to TRBJ2-1, with a weak D call TRBD2 (6 bases). The sequenced material came from naive CD8+ T cells sorted from blood. The clonotype originates from a man in his late teens or twenties in good health. CDR3 coding DNA: TGTGCCAGCAGTCAAACGGGAGCCGGGTACAATGAGCAGTTCTTC. Its translation is CASSQTGAGYNEQFF.